These 8 T cell receptor beta chains were sequenced from one sample in a study of cytomegalovirus exposure and HLA in healthy donors. The PCR used 60 Vbeta and 13 Jbeta primers. This table comes from immunoSEQ multiplex PCR, and its TCRdb copy is limited to in-frame clones, with some not included. The sample lists about 150,000 clones, approximately 70% occurring once. The sequenced material came from PBMCs. These receptors were obtained from a woman younger than 30 in good health and CMV-seronegative.

The rearrangement links TRBV6-4 to TRBJ2-2; 8 bases match TRBD2. The CDR3 spans 15 residues. Germline CDR1 and CDR2: MRHNA and SNTAGT. After removal of 5 bases from V and 3 bases from J, the junction contained 5 bases not matched to a gene. CDR3 sequence: CASSKVAGYTGELFF. For the CDR3, the DNA is TGTGCCAGCAGTAAGGTAGCGGGGTACACCGGGGAGCTGTTTTTT.

This clone turned up a few times. The genes are TRBV9 and TRBJ1-1; 8 bases line up with TRBD1. The CDR3 loop spans 13 amino acids. The V gene end was trimmed by 4 bases and the J gene end by 6 bases; junction bases not matched to a gene: 5. CDR1 SGDLS and CDR2 YYNGEE come from the germline V gene. The CDR3 here is CASSPRGRAEAFF. CDR3 nucleotide sequence: TGTGCCAGCAGCCCCAGGGGGCGGGCTGAAGCTTTCTTT. Combining the CDR3 with reference TRBV9 and TRBJ1-1 gives the whole variable domain DSGVTQTPKHLITATGQRVTLRCSPRSGDLSVYWYQQSLDQGLQFLIQYYNGEERAKGNILERFSAQQFPDLHSELNLSSLELGDSALYFCASSPRGRAEAFFGQGTRLTVV.

A single count supports this clone. The genes are TRBV9 and TRBJ1-4; possible D gene TRBD1, 5 bases. V gave up 0 bases and J gave up 5 bases, with 8 bases separating them. The germline V gene encodes CDR1 SGDLS and CDR2 YYNGEE. The CDR3 has 14 amino acids. The CDR3 is CASSVGQTNEKLFF. The CDR3 DNA reads TGTGCCAGCAGCGTAGGACAGACAAATGAAAAACTGTTTTTT.

The chain uses TRBV2 and TRBJ1-1, with D maybe TRBD1 (5 bases). CDR1 and CDR2 from the germline V gene are SNHLY and FYNNEI. This CDR3 is 12 amino acids long. V was cut by 8 bases and J by 6 bases, with 13 bases left in between. The DNA for the CDR3 is TGTGCCAGCCCTACAGGAAGCGCTGAAGCTTTCTTT. Translated, it gives CASPTGSAEAFF.

The chain carries TRBV5-1 and TRBJ2-1; 8 bases are shared with TRBD1. Germline trimming cut 4 bases from V and 1 base from J; bases unmatched to any gene: 4. Germline values: CDR1 SGHRS, CDR2 YFSETQ. CDR3 length equals 15 residues. CDR3 nucleotides: TGCGCCAGCAGCCAGGACAGGGAGTCCTACAATGAGCAGTTCTTC. Its protein is CASSQDRESYNEQFF.

The chain joins TRBV19 to TRBJ1-1, with D hard to call. This CDR3 is built from 13 residues. V was shortened by 3 bases and J by 5 bases, with 10 bases between the two germline ends. The germline CDR1 and CDR2 sequences are LNHDA and SQIVND (reference sequence). The CDR3 region is CASSMVWQTEAFF. Written as DNA, the CDR3 is TGTGCCAGTAGTATGGTATGGCAGACTGAAGCTTTCTTT.

Concerning this clone: It is likely a read error, because the conserved phenylalanine at the end of the CDR3 is missing. V and J are TRBV6-5 and TRBJ1-5; no clear D. CDR3 length: 14 residues. The ends were cut back, 7 bases at V and 2 bases at J, with 12 bases in the middle. In germline, CDR1 is MNHEY, CDR2 SVGAGI. The CDR3 coding sequence is TGTGCCAGCAAGACAAAGGCCCGCAATCAGCCCCAGCATTCT. This codes for CASKTKARNQPQHS.

V and J are TRBV19 and TRBJ2-2; a possible D gene is TRBD2 (6 bases). Trimming pared 9 bases from V and 1 base from J, leaving 12 bases between. Germline lookup yields CDR1 LNHDA and CDR2 SQIVND (reference sequence). The CDR3 sequence is 14 residues long. For the CDR3, the DNA is TGTGCCAGCCTGGAGGGGCGGAACACCGGGGAGCTGTTTTTT. This gives the protein CASLEGRNTGELFF.